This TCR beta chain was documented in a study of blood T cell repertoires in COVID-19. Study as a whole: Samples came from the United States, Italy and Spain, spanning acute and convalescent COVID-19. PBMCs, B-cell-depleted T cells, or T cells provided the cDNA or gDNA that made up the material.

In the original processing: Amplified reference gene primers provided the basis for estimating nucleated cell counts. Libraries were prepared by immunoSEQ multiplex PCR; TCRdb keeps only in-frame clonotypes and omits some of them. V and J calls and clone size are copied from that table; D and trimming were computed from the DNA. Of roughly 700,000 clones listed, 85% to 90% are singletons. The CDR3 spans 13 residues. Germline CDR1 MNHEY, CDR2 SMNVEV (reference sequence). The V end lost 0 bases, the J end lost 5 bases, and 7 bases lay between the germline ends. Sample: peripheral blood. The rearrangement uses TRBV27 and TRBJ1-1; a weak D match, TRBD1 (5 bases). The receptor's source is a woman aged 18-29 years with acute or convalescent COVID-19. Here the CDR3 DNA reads TGTGCCAGCAGTTTATCGAAGGGGACTGAAGCTTTCTTT. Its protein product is CASSLSKGTEAFF.